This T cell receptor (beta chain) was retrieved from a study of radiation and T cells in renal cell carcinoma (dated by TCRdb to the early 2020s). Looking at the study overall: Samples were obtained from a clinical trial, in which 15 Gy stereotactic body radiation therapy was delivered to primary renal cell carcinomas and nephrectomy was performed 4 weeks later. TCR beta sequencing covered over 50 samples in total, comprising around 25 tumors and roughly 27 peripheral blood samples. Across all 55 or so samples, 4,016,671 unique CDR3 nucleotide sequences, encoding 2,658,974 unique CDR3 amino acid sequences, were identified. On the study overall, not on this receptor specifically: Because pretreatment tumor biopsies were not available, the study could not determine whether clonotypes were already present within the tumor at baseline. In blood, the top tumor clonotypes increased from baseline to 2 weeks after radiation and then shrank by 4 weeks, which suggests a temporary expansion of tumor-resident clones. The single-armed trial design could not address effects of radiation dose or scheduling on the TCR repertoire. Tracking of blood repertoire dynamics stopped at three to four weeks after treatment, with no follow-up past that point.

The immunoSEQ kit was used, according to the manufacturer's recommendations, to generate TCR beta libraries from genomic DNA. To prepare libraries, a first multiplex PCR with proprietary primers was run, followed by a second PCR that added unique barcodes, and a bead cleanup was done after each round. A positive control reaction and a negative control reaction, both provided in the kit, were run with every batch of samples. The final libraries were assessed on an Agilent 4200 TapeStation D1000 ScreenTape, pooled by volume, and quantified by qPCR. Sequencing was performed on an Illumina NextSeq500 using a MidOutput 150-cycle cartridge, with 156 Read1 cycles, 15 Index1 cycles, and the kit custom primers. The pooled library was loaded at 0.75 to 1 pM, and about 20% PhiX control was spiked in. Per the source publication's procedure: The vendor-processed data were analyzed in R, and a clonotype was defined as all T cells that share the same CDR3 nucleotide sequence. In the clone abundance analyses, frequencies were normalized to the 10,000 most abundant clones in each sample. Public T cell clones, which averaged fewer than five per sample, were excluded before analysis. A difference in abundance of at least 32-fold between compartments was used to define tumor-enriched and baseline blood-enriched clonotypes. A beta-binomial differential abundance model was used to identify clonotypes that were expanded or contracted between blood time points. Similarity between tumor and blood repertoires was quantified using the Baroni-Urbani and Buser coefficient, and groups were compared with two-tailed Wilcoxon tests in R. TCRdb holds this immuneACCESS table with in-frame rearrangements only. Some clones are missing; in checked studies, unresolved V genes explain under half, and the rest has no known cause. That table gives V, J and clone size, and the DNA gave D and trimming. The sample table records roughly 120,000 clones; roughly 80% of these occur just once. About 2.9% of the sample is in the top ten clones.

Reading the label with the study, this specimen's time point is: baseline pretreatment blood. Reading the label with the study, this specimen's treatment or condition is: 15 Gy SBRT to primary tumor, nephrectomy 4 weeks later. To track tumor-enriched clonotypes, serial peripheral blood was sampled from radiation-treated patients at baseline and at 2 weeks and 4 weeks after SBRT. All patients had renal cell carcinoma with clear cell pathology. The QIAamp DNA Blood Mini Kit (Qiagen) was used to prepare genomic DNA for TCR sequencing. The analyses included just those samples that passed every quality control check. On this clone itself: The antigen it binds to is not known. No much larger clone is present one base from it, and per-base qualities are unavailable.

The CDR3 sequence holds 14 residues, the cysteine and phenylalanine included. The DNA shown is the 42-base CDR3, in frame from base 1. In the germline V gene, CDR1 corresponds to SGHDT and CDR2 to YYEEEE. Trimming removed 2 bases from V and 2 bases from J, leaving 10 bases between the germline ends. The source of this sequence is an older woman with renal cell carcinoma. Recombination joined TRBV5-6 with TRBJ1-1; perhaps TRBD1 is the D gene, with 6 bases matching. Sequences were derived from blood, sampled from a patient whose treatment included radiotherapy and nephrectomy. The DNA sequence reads TGTGCCAGCAGCTTACTGGACAGCAACACTGAAGCTTTCTTT. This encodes CASSLLDSNTEAFF.